This T cell receptor (beta chain) emerged from a study of blood T cell repertoires in COVID-19. Across the study: Italy, Spain and the United States were the sources of the convalescent and acute COVID-19 samples. T cells, B-cell-depleted T cells, or PBMCs provided the cDNA or gDNA that served as material.

Cohorts were based on clinical histories the participants reported. Per the study methods: Counts of nucleated cells, estimated from reference gene primer amplification, were obtained. Sequencing was performed with immunoSEQ multiplex PCR; in TCRdb, only in-frame clones are kept and a portion is missing. The V and J calls and clone size were taken over from that table, and D and trimming were inferred from the DNA. The sample contains some 200,000 clones, roughly 87% of which appear only once. CDR3 length: 13 amino acids. Germline lookup yields CDR1 SGHDN and CDR2 FVKESK. V lost 4 bases and J lost 6, with 10 bases in between.

The chain has TRBV14 and TRBJ2-1, with D perhaps matching TRBD1 (5 bases). The receptor was isolated from a young woman who had recovered from COVID-19. Material: PBMCs or T cells enriched from blood (not recorded which). The CDR3 loop reads CASSLHQGNEQFF. In nucleotides, the CDR3 is TGTGCCAGCAGCCTCCATCAGGGCAATGAGCAGTTCTTC.